These T cell receptor beta chains were read from a single sample in a study of blood T cells in healthy people across ages. MiXCR was run by TCRdb on the 5' RACE reads, yielding one entry per CDR3 protein. The sample comprises about 1,400,000 distinct CDR3 sequences, roughly 60% of which are singletons, and 5.5% to 8% rests with the top ten. The source material was blood. The receptors were gathered from a man between 18 and 29 years old in good health. Each CDR3 is given with its conserved first and last residue. The D gene is left open where the match is weak. Part of the rows lack a size; the others show once, few, many or a class for expanded clones.

abundance,j_gene,d_gene,v_gene,CDR3aa,CDR3nt
.,TRBJ2-1,.,TRBV7-2,CASTLGSWEQFF,TGTGCCAGCACCTTAGGGTCGTGGGAGCAGTTCTTC
.,TRBJ1-2,TRBD1,TRBV6-6,CASGRVGQGANGYTF,TGTGCCAGCGGCCGGGTCGGACAGGGGGCGAATGGCTACACCTTC
.,TRBJ2-7,.,TRBV20-1,CSARDFGSGYEQYF,TGCAGTGCTAGAGATTTTGGTAGCGGTTACGAGCAGTACTTC
.,TRBJ2-1,.,TRBV29-1,CSVDEEFSYNEQFF,TGCAGCGTTGATGAGGAATTCTCCTACAATGAGCAGTTCTTC
few,TRBJ2-7,.,TRBV6-1,CASAPRAGGSYEQYF,TGTGCCAGCGCCCCCAGGGCAGGAGGGTCCTACGAGCAGTACTTC
.,TRBJ2-4,.,TRBV7-9,CASSLALGPRGHIQYF,TGTGCCAGCAGCTTAGCGCTGGGACCTCGGGGGCACATTCAGTACTTC
.,TRBJ2-5,TRBD2,TRBV10-3,CAIGDASGQETQYF,TGTGCCATCGGGGATGCTAGCGGACAAGAGACCCAGTACTTC
.,TRBJ2-3,TRBD2,TRBV27,CASSLAGGFVDTQYF,TGTGCCAGCAGTTTAGCGGGGGGGTTCGTCGATACGCAGTATTTT
few,TRBJ1-1,.,TRBV29-1,CSVPRGMNTEAFF,TGCAGCGTCCCCAGGGGAATGAACACTGAAGCTTTCTTT
.,TRBJ2-5,.,TRBV6-5,CASSYPGADKETQYF,TGTGCCAGCAGTTACCCTGGGGCAGATAAAGAGACCCAGTACTTC
.,TRBJ2-2,.,TRBV30,CAWTPQGGNTGELFF,TGTGCCTGGACCCCGCAGGGCGGGAACACCGGGGAGCTGTTTTTT
.,TRBJ2-3,.,TRBV11-3,CASSLDGLRTDTQYF,TGTGCCAGCAGTTTAGACGGATTACGCACAGATACGCAGTATTTT
.,TRBJ2-7,.,TRBV27,CASSFGVGGGYEQYF,TGTGCCAGCAGTTTCGGCGTCGGGGGAGGCTACGAGCAGTACTTC
.,TRBJ2-3,.,TRBV12-3/TRBV12-4,CASSTGGADTQYF,TGTGCCAGCAGTACCGGAGGAGCGGATACGCAGTATTTT